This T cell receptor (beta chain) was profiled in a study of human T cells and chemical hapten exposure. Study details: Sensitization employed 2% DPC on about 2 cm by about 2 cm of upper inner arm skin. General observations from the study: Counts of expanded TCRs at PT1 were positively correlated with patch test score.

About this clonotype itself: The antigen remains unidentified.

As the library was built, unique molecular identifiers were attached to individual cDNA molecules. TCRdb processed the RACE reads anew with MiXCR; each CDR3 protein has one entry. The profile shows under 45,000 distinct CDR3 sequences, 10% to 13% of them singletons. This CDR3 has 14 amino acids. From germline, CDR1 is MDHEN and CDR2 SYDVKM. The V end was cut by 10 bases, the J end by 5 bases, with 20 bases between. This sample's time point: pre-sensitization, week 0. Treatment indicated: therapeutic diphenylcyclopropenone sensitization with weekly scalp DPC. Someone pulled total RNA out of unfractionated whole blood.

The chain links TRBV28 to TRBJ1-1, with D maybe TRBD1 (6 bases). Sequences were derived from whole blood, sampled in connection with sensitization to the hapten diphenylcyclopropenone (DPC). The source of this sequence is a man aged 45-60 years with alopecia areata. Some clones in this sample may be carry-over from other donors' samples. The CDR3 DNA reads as TGTGCCACCCATACCCCAGGGGAGGGGACTGAAGCTTTCTTT. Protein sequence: CATHTPGEGTEAFF. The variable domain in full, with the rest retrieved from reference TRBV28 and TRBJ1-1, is DVKVTQSSRYLVKRTGEKVFLECVQDMDHENMFWYRQDPGLGLRLIYFSYDVKMKEKGDIPEGYSVSREKKERFSLILESASTNQTSMYLCATHTPGEGTEAFFGQGTRLTVV.